This T cell receptor (beta chain) derives from a study of blood T cell repertoires in COVID-19. V dropped 5 bases and J dropped 6; count of bases not matched to a gene: 3. Germline assignment: CDR1 SEHNR and CDR2 FQNEAQ (reference sequence). CDR3 length: 15 amino acids. Worth noting for this clone: The same CDR3 arises from other DNA sequences in this sample as well.

Some clones are missing from TCRdb's copy, which holds only in-frame ones; the method was immunoSEQ multiplex PCR. The table has a few hundred thousand clones, more than 75% seen once; the top ten hold about 3.9%. This chain joins TRBV7-9 and TRBJ1-6; the match to TRBD1 covers 11 bases. The sequence derives from a woman in her 50s with active or convalescent COVID-19. The sample taken for sequencing was peripheral blood. Written as DNA, the CDR3 is TGTGCCAGCAGCCCCGGGACAGGGGGTAATTCACCCCTCCACTTT. Amino acids: CASSPGTGGNSPLHF.